The next 12 T cell receptor beta chains were all read from a single sample in a study of immune evolution from preneoplasia to lung adenocarcinoma. The method was immunoSEQ multiplex PCR; TCRdb's version includes in-frame clones alone and lacks a portion of them. Of tens of thousands of clones in the sample, roughly 80% are singletons; the top ten hold approximately 4.6%. The sample was FFPE invasive lung adenocarcinoma tissue. These receptors all come from a person between 55 and 70 years old with lung adenocarcinoma.

The rearrangement joins TRBV25-1 to TRBJ2-1; no clear D. The CDR3 has 13 amino acids. Trimming took off 3 bases at V and 10 bases at J, with 13 bases between the two ends. Per germline, CDR1 MGHDK and CDR2 SYGVNS. The CDR3 DNA reads TGTGCCAGCAGTGATTCTTCGTTTAGGGAGCAGTTCTTC. Protein product: CASSDSSFREQFF.

The J gene is TRBJ2-3, the V gene TRBV5-4; possible D gene TRBD1, 5 bases. The CDR3 length is 13 residues. The ends were cut back, 5 bases at V and 6 bases at J, with 13 bases in the middle. Germline lookup yields CDR1 SGHNT and CDR2 YYREEE (reference sequence). The CDR3 sequence is CASRPTQADTQYF. The CDR3 DNA reads as TGTGCCAGCAGACCGACACAGGCGGATACGCAGTATTTT.

The chain links TRBV11-2 to TRBJ1-1, with D hard to call. V lost 1 base to trimming and J lost 6 bases, with 15 bases between them. CDR1 is SGHAT and CDR2 is FQNNGV in the germline V gene. The length of the CDR3 is 15 residues. The chain's CDR3 is CASSLGGIGKAEAFF. The CDR3 region has the DNA TGTGCCAGCAGCTTAGGAGGGATTGGGAAGGCTGAAGCTTTCTTT. The full variable domain, its missing parts supplied by reference TRBV11-2 and TRBJ1-1, is EAGVAQSPRYKIIEKRQSVAFWCNPISGHATLYWYQQILGQGPKLLIQFQNNGVVDDSQLPKDRFSAERLKGVDSTLKIQPAKLEDSAVYLCASSLGGIGKAEAFFGQGTRLTVV.

This chain links TRBV28 with TRBJ1-3, with D unclear. The CDR3 covers 16 residues. Germline lookup yields CDR1 MDHEN and CDR2 SYDVKM. Between the trimmed V and J ends, which lost 2 bases and 0 bases, there was a span of 11 bases. The CDR3 region is CASSLDRRRSGNTIYF. CDR3 coding DNA: TGTGCCAGCAGTTTAGATAGGAGACGCTCTGGAAACACCATATATTTT.

The genes are TRBV30 and TRBJ2-3; possible D gene TRBD2, 5 bases. Germline CDR1 reads GTSNPN; CDR2 reads SVGIG (reference sequence). The V end lost 3 bases, the J end lost 0 bases, and 13 bases lay between the germline ends. The CDR3 is 15 amino acids. CDR3 coding DNA: TGTGCCTGGAGGCAGTACGGCGGGAGCACAGATACGCAGTATTTT. Its protein is CAWRQYGGSTDTQYF.

The chain joins TRBV9 to TRBJ2-5; tentative D call: TRBD1 (6 bases). Trimming left V 3 bases short and J 5 bases short, with 17 bases between. The CDR3 contains 15 residues. Germline V gene sequence: CDR1 SGDLS, CDR2 YYNGEE. CDR3 nucleotides: TGTGCCAGCAGCGGGACAGCCAACCCCGGGGAGACCCAGTACTTC. It encodes CASSGTANPGETQYF.

The chain links TRBV27 to TRBJ2-2; unclear D gene. Per germline, CDR1 MNHEY and CDR2 SMNVEV (reference sequence). V was pared by 5 bases and J by 7 bases, with 11 bases between. The CDR3 runs to 13 residues. In DNA form, the CDR3 reads TGTGCCAGCAGTCCCCGACGCTACGGGGAGCTGTTTTTT. This sequence encodes CASSPRRYGELFF.

This clone was counted between two and nine times. The chain has TRBV11-3 and TRBJ2-1; D ambiguous. Per the germline V gene, CDR1 is SGHNT and CDR2 is YENEEA. The CDR3 extends over 13 amino acids. Trimming shortened V by 5 bases and J by 0 bases, and 5 bases separated the two germline ends. The DNA for the CDR3 is TGTGCCAGCAGCCCAGGCTCCTACAATGAGCAGTTCTTC. Amino acids: CASSPGSYNEQFF. Full variable domain (missing parts from reference TRBV11-3 and TRBJ2-1): EAGVVQSPRYKIIEKKQPVAFWCNPISGHNTLYWYLQNLGQGPELLIRYENEEAVDDSQLPKDRFSAERLKGVDSTLKIQPAELGDSAVYLCASSPGSYNEQFFGPGTRLTVL.

The chain employs TRBV7-9 and TRBJ2-1; 11 positions match TRBD1. This CDR3 has 16 amino acids. The J segment lost 2 bases and the V segment lost 5 bases, leaving 5 bases of the junction unmatched. Germline values: CDR1 SEHNR, CDR2 FQNEAQ (reference sequence). CDR3 protein: CASSRRTGGTYNEQFF. CDR3 coding DNA: TGTGCCAGCAGCCGTAGGACAGGGGGCACCTACAATGAGCAGTTCTTC.

The chain employs TRBV7-2 and TRBJ2-2, with D perhaps assigned TRBD1 or TRBD2 (5 bases each). The CDR3 totals 16 residues. Trimming shortened V by 3 bases and J by 3 bases, and 14 bases separated the two germline ends. In germline, CDR1 is SGHTA, CDR2 FQGNSA. The CDR3 DNA sequence: TGTGCCAGCAGCTTCCCGTGGCAGGGAGACACCGGGGAGCTGTTTTTT. Its translation is CASSFPWQGDTGELFF.

This chain connects TRBV6-4 to TRBJ2-2; possible D gene TRBD1, 6 bases. The V and J ends lost 6 bases and 7 bases respectively, with 15 bases between them. In germline, CDR1 is MRHNA, CDR2 SNTAGT. The CDR3 contains 14 residues. The chain's CDR3 is CASSPNREYGELFF. CDR3 nucleotide sequence: TGTGCCAGCAGCCCGAACAGGGAATACGGGGAGCTGTTTTTT.

This clone was counted once. Relative to the germline gene, one junction end is altered; a read error may explain this. The rearrangement joins TRBV4-3 to TRBJ2-3; D is perhaps TRBD2 (7 bases). Germline CDR1 reads LGHNA; CDR2 reads YSLEER. This CDR3 spans 15 amino acids. This CDR3 reads CASRQGGVWSDTQYF. CDR3 bases: TGCGCCAGCAGACAAGGGGGGGTATGGTCAGATACGCAGTATTTT.